The entry that follows covers one TCR beta chain sequence. Germline trimming cut 6 bases from V and 7 bases from J; bases unmatched to any gene: 8. This CDR3 is built from 14 residues. CDR1 is LNHDA, CDR2 SQIVND, per germline (reference sequence). This record belongs to a study of blood T cell repertoires in COVID-19. Overall study: COVID-19 samples from acute and convalescent phases originated in the United States, Italy and Spain. PBMCs, B-cell-depleted T cells, or T cells provided the cDNA or gDNA that made up the material.

As handled by the study authors: Researchers report that nucleated cell counts were estimated from reference gene primer amplification. Clones were read by immunoSEQ multiplex PCR, and TCRdb kept only the in-frame ones, dropping some. That table furnishes V, J and clone size, whereas the DNA furnished D and trimming. Among about 94,000 clones, around 87% were seen once, and the ten largest hold around 7%. The V and J genes are TRBV19 and TRBJ1-5, with TRBD1 matching 8 bases. The clonotype comes from a human donor with acute or convalescent COVID-19. The donor label of this sample is uncertain. Material: peripheral blood. The CDR3 here is CASSLRGLGQPQHF. The CDR3 DNA follows: TGTGCCAGTAGCCTCAGGGGGCTAGGGCAGCCCCAGCATTTT.